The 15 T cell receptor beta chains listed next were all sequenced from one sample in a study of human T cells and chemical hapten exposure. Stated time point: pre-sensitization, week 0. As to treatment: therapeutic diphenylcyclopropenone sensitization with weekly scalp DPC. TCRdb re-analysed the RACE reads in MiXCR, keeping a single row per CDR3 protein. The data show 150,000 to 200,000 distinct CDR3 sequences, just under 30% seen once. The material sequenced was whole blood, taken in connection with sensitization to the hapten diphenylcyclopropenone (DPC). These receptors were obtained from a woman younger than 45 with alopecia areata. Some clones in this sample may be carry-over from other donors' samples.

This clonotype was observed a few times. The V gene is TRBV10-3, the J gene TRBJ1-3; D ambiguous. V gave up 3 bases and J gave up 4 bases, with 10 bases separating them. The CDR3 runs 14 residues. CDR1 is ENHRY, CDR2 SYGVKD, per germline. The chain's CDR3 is CAISETAVGNTIYF. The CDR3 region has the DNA TGTGCCATCAGTGAAACGGCGGTGGGAAACACCATATATTTT.

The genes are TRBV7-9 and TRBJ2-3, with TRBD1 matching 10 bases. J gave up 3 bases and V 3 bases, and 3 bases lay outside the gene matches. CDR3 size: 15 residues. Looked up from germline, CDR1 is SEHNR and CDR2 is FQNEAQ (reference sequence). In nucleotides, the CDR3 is TGTGCCAGCAGCTTCCGGGACAGGGGAACAGATACGCAGTATTTT. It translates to CASSFRDRGTDTQYF. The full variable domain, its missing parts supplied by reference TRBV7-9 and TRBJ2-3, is DTGVSQNPRHKITKRGQNVTFRCDPISEHNRLYWYRQTLGQGPEFLTYFQNEAQLEKSRLLSDRFSAERPKGSFSTLEIQRTEQGDSAMYLCASSFRDRGTDTQYFGPGTRLTVL.

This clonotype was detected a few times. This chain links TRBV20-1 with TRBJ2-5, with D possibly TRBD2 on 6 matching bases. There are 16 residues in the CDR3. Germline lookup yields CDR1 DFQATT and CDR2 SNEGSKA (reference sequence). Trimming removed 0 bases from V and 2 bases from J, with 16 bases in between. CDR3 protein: CSARDLETRPQETQYF. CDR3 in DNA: TGCAGTGCTAGAGATCTGGAGACTAGACCTCAAGAGACCCAGTACTTC.

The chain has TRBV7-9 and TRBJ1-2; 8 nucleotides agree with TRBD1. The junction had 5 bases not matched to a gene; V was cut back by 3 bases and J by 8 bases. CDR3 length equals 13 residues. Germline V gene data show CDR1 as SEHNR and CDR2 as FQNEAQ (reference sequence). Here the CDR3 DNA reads TGTGCCAGCAGCTTCGGACAGGGCCACGGCTACACCTTC. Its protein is CASSFGQGHGYTF.

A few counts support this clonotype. The DNA of the CDR3 is TGTGCCAGCAGCCAAAGGTCGGAGACCCAGTACTTC. It yields the protein CASSQRSETQYF. The V call is TRBV28, the J call TRBJ2-5; the D is unclear. The CDR3 sequence is 12 residues long. From germline, CDR1 is MDHEN and CDR2 SYDVKM. With 6 bases removed from V and 5 bases from J, the gap between germline ends came to 10 bases. Variable domain in full (rest from reference TRBV28 and TRBJ2-5): DVKVTQSSRYLVKRTGEKVFLECVQDMDHENMFWYRQDPGLGLRLIYFSYDVKMKEKGDIPEGYSVSREKKERFSLILESASTNQTSMYLCASSQRSETQYFGPGTRLLVL.

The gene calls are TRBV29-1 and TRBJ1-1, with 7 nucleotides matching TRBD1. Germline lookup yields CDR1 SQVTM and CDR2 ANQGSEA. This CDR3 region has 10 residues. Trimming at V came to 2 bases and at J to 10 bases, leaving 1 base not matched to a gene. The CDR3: CSVERGRAFF. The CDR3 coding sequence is TGCAGCGTTGAAAGGGGGCGAGCTTTCTTT.

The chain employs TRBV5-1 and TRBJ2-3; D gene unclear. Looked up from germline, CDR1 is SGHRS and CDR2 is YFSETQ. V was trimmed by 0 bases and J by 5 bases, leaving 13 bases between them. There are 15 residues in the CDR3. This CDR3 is CASSLGDPVGDTQYF. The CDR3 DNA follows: TGCGCCAGCAGCTTGGGAGATCCTGTGGGAGATACGCAGTATTTT.

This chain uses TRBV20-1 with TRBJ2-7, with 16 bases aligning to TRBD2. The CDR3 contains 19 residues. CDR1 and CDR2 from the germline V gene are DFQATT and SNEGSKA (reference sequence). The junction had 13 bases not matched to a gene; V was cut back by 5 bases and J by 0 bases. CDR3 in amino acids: CSASGTSGRAGFGSYEQYF. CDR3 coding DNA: TGCAGTGCTTCCGGGACTAGCGGGAGGGCCGGGTTCGGCTCCTACGAGCAGTACTTC.

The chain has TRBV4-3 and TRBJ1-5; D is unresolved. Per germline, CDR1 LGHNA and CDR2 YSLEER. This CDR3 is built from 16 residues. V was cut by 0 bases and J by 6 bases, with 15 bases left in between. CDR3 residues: CASSQDRRFYGQPQHF. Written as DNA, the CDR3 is TGCGCCAGCAGCCAAGATCGCAGGTTTTATGGTCAGCCCCAGCATTTT.

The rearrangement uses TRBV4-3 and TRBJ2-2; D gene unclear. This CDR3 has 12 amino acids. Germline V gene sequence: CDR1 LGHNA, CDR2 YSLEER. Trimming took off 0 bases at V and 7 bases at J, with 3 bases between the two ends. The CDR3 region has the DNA TGCGCCAGCAGCCAAGACGACGGGGAGCTGTTTTTT. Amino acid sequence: CASSQDDGELFF.

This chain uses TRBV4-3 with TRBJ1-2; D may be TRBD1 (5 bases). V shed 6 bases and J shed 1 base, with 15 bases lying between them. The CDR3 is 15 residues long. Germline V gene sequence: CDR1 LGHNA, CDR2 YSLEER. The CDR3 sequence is CASSPSSGLNYGYTF. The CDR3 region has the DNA TGCGCCAGCAGTCCAAGCTCGGGGCTTAACTATGGCTACACCTTC.

The chain's CDR3 is CASSRNTANTGELFF. CDR3 in DNA: TGTGCCAGCAGCCGGAACACTGCGAACACCGGGGAGCTGTTTTTT. V gene TRBV28 combines with J gene TRBJ2-2; D uncertain. Germline V lookup: CDR1 MDHEN, CDR2 SYDVKM. The CDR3 extends over 15 amino acids. Trimming took off 6 bases at V and 0 bases at J, with 11 bases between the two ends.

The CDR3 loop reads CASSPRTGGKNEQFF. CDR3 bases: TGTGCCAGCAGTCCCAGAACCGGTGGGAAAAATGAGCAGTTCTTC. This sequence joins TRBV12-3 or TRBV12-4 and TRBJ2-1; D is ambiguous. CDR3 length: 15 amino acids. V lost 5 bases to trimming and J lost 7 bases, with 18 bases between them.

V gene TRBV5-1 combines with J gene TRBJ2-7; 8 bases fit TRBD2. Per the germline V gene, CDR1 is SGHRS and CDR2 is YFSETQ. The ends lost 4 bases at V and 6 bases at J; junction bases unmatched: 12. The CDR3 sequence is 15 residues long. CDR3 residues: CASSPTAAGGGEQYF. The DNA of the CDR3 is TGCGCCAGCAGCCCCACGGCGGCGGGAGGCGGCGAGCAGTACTTC.

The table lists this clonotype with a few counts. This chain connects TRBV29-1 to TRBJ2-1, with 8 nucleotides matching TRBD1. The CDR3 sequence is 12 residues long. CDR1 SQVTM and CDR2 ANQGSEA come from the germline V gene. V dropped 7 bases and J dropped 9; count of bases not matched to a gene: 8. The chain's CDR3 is CSGGQGVGEQFF. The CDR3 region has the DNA TGCAGCGGTGGACAGGGAGTAGGTGAGCAGTTCTTC.